This TCR beta chain was sequenced during a study of blood T cells in healthy people across ages. Study observations and caveats: Naive T cell percentage and TCR beta diversity correlated strongly. Among long-lived donors, naive CD4+ cells were more numerous and diversity higher than in aged donors. Among T cells, TCR beta diversity per million cells dropped roughly linearly as age rose.

A sample-barcoded 5' primer and a J-beta primer mix were used in a second PCR of about 7 to 12 cycles. A single record per CDR3 protein comes from TCRdb applying MiXCR to the 5' RACE reads. The sample comprises roughly 800,000 distinct CDR3 sequences, over 45% of which are singletons, and around 22% rests with the top ten. Investigators took roughly 9.5 milliliters of peripheral blood from every donor. This CDR3 comprises 14 residues. The V segment lost 1 base and the J segment 4 bases; nucleotides outside the gene matches: 3. Germline V gene lookup returns CDR1 LGHNA and CDR2 YSLEER. This clonotype has more than one count but fewer than ten. Its antigen is unknown.

The specimen sequenced was blood. The clonotype comes from a man aged 25-45 years in good health. This rearrangement joins TRBV4-3 to TRBJ2-5; 7 positions agree with TRBD1. The CDR3 spells CASSQGRTGETQYF. DNA of the CDR3: TGCGCCAGCAGCCAAGGAAGGACAGGAGAGACCCAGTACTTC.